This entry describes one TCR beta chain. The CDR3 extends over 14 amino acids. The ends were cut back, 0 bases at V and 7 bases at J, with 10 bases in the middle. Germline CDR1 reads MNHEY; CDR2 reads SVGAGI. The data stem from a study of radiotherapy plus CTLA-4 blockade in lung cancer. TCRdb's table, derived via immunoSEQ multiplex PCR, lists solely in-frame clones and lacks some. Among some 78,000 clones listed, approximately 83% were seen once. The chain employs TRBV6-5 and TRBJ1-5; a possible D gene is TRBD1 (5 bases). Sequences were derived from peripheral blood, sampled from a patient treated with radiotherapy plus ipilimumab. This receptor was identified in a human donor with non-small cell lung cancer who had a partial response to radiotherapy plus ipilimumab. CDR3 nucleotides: TGTGCCAGCAGTTACTCCCGGCAGGGCCAGCCCCAGCATTTT. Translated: CASSYSRQGQPQHF.